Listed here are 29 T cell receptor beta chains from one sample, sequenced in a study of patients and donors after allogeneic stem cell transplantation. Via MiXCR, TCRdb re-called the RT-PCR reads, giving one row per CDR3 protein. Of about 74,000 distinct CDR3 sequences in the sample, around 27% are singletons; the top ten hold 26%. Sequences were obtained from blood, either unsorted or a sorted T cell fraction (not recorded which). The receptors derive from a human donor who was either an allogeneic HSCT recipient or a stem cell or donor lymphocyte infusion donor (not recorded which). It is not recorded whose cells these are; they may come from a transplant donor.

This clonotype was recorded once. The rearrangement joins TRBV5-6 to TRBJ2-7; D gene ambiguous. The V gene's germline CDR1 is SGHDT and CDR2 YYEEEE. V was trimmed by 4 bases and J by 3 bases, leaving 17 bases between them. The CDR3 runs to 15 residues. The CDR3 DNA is TGTGCCAGCAGCGCACAAACAGACCCCTACTACGAGCAGTACTTC. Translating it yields CASSAQTDPYYEQYF.

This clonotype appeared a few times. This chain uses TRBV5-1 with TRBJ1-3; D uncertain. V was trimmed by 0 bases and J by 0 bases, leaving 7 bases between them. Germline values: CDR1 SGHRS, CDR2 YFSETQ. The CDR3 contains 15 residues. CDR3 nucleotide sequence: TGCGCCAGCAGCTTGGGATGGGCCTCTGGAAACACCATATATTTT. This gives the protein CASSLGWASGNTIYF.

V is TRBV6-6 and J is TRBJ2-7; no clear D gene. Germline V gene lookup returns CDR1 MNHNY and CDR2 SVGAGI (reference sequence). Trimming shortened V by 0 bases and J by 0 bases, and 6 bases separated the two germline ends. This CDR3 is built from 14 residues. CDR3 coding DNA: TGTGCCAGCAGTTACTCGCCGGTCTCCTACGAGCAGTACTTC. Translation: CASSYSPVSYEQYF.

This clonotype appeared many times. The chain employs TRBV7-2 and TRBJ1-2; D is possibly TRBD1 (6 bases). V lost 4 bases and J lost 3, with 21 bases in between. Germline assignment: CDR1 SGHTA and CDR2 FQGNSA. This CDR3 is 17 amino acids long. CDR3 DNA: TGTGCCAGCAGCTCTTTGGAGACAGGCCCGCTGGACTATGGCTACACCTTC. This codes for CASSSLETGPLDYGYTF.

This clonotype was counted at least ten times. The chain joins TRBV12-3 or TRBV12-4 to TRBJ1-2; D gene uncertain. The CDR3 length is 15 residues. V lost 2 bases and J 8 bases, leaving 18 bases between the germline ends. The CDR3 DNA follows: TGTGCCAGCAGTTTAAGAGGAATCCGAAACCGGGGCTACACCTTC. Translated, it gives CASSLRGIRNRGYTF.

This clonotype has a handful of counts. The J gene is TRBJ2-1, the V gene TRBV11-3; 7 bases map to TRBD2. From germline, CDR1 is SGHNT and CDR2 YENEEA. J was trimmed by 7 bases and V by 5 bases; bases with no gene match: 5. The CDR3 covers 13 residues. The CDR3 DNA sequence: TGTGCCAGCAGCAAGGGACTACGAAATGAGCAGTTCTTC. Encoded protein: CASSKGLRNEQFF.

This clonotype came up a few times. The CDR3 bases are TGTGCCACCAGTGATTTGCGGCACCCCTATGGCTACACCTTC. Its translation is CATSDLRHPYGYTF. The chain couples TRBV24-1 to TRBJ1-2; D gene ambiguous. Trimming stripped 0 bases from V and 4 bases from J, with 8 bases between. Germline CDR1 is KGHDR and CDR2 is SFDVKD. The CDR3 spans 14 residues.

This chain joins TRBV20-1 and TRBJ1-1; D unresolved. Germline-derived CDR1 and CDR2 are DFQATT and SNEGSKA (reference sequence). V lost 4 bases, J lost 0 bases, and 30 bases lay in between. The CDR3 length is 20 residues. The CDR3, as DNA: TGCAGTGCTACCCCTTTTAGGCCCTTCCCCCACGATTTTATGAACACTGAAGCTTTCTTT. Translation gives CSATPFRPFPHDFMNTEAFF.

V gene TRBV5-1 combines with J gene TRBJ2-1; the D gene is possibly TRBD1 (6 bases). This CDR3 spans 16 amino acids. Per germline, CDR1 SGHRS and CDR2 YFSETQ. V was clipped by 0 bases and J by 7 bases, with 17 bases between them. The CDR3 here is CASSLAGTPSLNEQFF. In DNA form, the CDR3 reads TGCGCCAGCAGCTTGGCGGGGACACCTTCTTTGAATGAGCAGTTCTTC.

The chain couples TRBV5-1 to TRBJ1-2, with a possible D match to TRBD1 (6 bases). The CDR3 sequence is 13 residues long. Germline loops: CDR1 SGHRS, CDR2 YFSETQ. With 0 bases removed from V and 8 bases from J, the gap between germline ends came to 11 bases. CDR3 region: CASSLARGSGYTF. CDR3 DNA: TGCGCCAGCAGCTTGGCCAGGGGATCCGGCTACACCTTC.

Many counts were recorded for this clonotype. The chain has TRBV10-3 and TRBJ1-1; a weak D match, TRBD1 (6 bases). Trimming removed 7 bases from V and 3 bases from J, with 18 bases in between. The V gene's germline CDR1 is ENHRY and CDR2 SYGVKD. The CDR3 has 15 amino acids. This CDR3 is CAITPRQGPDTEAFF. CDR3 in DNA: TGTGCCATCACCCCGCGGCAGGGGCCTGACACTGAAGCTTTCTTT.

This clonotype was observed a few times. The CDR3 loop is CASSQSYEQISYEQYF. The CDR3 region has the DNA TGCGCCAGCAGCCAAAGTTACGAGCAGATCTCCTACGAGCAGTACTTC. The chain recombines TRBV4-3 with TRBJ2-7; D uncertain. V was cut by 2 bases and J by 0 bases, with 14 bases left in between. The germline V gene has CDR1 LGHNA and CDR2 YSLEER. The CDR3 has 16 amino acids.

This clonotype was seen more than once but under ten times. For the CDR3, the DNA is TGCGCCAGCAGCTTGGATGGACCGAGGGACTATGGCTACACCTTC. Translated: CASSLDGPRDYGYTF. This chain connects TRBV5-1 to TRBJ1-2; D is ambiguous. Per the germline V gene, CDR1 is SGHRS and CDR2 is YFSETQ. The V end was cut by 0 bases, the J end by 3 bases, with 12 bases between. The length of the CDR3 is 15 residues.

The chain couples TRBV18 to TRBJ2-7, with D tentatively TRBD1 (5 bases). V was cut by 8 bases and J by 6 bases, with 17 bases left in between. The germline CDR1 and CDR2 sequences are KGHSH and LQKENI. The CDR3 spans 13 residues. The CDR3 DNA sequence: TGTGCCAGCACAGGCGCTGGGAATGGCGAGCAGTACTTC. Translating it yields CASTGAGNGEQYF.

This CDR3 is CASSLWTEAFF. The CDR3 region has the DNA TGTGCCAGCAGTTTGTGGACTGAAGCTTTCTTT. The chain is built from TRBV25-1 and TRBJ1-1; no clear D. Germline V gene sequence: CDR1 MGHDK, CDR2 SYGVNS. The V end lost 5 bases, the J end lost 5 bases, and 6 bases lay between the germline ends. This CDR3 spans 11 amino acids.

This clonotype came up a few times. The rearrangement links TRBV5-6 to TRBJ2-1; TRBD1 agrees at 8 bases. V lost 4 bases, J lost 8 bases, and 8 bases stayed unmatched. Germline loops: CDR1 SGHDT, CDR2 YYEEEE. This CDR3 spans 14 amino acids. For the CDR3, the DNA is TGTGCCAGCAGCCGGACAGGGAGTAGCCATGAGCAGTTCTTC. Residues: CASSRTGSSHEQFF.

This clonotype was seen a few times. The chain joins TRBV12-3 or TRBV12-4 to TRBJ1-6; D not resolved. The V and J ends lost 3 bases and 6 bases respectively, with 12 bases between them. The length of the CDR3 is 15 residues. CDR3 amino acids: CASSFLDPGNSPLHF. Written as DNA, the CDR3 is TGTGCCAGCAGTTTTCTAGATCCGGGTAATTCACCCCTCCACTTT.

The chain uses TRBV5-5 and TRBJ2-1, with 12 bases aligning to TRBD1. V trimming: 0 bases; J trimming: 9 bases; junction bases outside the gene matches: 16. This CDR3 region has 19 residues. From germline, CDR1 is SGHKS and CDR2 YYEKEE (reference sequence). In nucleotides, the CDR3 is TGTGCCAGCAGCTTGGGATTTTTCTCCGGGACAGGGGGCAGGTTTGAGCAGTTCTTC. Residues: CASSLGFFSGTGGRFEQFF.

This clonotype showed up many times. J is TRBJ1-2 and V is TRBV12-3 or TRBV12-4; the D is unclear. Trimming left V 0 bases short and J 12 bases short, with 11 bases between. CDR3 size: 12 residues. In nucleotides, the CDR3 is TGTGCCAGCAGTTTAGCGGCGGCAGACCACACCTTC. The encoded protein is CASSLAAADHTF.

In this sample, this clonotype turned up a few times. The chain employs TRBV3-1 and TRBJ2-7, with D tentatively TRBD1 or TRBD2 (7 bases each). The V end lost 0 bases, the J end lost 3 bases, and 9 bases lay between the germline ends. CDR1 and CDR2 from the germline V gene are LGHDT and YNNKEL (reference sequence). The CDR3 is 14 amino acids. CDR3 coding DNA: TGTGCCAGCAGCCAAGACAGGGGGGGCTACGAGCAGTACTTC. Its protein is CASSQDRGGYEQYF.

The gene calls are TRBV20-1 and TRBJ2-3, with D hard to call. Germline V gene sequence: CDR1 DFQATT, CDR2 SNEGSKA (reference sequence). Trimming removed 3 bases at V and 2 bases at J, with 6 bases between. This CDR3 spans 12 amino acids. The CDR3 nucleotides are TGCAGTGCTAGTTGGTCCACAGATACGCAGTATTTT. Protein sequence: CSASWSTDTQYF.

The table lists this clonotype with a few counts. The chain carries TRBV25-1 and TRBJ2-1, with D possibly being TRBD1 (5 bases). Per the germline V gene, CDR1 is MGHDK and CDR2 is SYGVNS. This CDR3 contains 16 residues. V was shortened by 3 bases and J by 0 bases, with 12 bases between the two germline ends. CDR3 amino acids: CASSETGASSYNEQFF. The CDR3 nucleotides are TGTGCCAGCAGTGAGACTGGGGCGAGCTCCTACAATGAGCAGTTCTTC.

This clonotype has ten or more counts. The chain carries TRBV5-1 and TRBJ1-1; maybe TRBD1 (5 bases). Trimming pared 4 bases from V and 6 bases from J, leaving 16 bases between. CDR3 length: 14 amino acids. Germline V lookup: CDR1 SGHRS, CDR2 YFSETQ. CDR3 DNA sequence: TGCGCCAGCAGCAGGGGTCGGTTTCCCGCTGAAGCTTTCTTT. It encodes CASSRGRFPAEAFF.

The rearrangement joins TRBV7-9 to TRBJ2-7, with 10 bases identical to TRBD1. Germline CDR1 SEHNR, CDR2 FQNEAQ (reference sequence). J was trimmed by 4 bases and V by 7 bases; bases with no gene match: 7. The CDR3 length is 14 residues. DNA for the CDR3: TGTGCCAGCACCTCCAGGGACAGGGGTTACGAGCAGTACTTC. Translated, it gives CASTSRDRGYEQYF.

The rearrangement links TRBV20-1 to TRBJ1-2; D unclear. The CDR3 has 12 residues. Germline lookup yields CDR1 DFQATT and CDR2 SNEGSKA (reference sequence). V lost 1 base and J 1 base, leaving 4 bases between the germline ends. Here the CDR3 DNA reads TGCAGTGCTAGAGGGATTAACTATGGCTACACCTTC. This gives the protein CSARGINYGYTF.

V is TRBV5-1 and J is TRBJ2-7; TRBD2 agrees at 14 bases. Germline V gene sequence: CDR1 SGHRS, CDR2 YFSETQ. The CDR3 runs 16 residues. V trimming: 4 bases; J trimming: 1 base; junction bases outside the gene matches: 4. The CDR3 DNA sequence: TGCGCCAGCAGCCAAGGACTAGCGGGAGGATCCTACGAGCAGTACTTC. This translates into CASSQGLAGGSYEQYF.

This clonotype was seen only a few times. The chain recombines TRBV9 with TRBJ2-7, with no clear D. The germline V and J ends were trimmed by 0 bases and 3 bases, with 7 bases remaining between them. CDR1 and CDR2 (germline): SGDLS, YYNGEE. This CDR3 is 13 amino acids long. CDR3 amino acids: CASSVDGDYEQYF. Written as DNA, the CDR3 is TGTGCCAGCAGCGTAGACGGAGACTACGAGCAGTACTTC.

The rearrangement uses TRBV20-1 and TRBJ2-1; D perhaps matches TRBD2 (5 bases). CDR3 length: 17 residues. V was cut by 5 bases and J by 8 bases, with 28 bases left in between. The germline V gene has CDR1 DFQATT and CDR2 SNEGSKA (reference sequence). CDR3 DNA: TGCAGTGCTGGGCCCGGACCAGGCCCCCGCGAGAGGGATGAGCAGTTCTTC. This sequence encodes CSAGPGPGPRERDEQFF.

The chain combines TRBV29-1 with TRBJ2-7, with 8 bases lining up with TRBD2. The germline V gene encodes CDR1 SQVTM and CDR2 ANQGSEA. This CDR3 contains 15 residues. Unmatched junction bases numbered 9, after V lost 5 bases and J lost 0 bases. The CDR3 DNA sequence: TGCAGCGTTACCGGACTAGCCGGTAGCTCCTACGAGCAGTACTTC. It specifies CSVTGLAGSSYEQYF.